The 14 T cell receptor beta chains listed next were all sequenced from one sample in a study of beta chain features in type 1 diabetes. The study reverse transcribed the entire isolated RNA, so it sequenced expressed TCRB transcripts. Repertoires were generated with immunoSEQ multiplex PCR, while TCRdb's copy carries only in-frame clones and drops some. This sample yields about 350,000 clones, of which around 20% are seen a single time; 0.035% to 0.05% belongs to the top ten. Sequences were obtained from naive CD4+ T cells from blood. Source of these receptors: a woman aged 18-29 years in good health.

The V gene is TRBV11-3, the J gene TRBJ2-3; the match to TRBD2 covers 16 bases. With V trimmed by 6 bases and J by 1 base, 7 bases remained unmatched. This CDR3 comprises 18 residues. The germline gives CDR1 SGHNT, CDR2 YENEEA. The CDR3 protein is CASRSGTSGRERTDTQYF. For the CDR3, the DNA is TGTGCCAGCAGATCAGGGACTAGCGGGAGGGAACGCACAGATACGCAGTATTTT.

This sequence joins TRBV7-9 and TRBJ1-2; TRBD1 aligns across 8 bases. Trimming at V came to 5 bases and at J to 6 bases, leaving 5 bases not matched to a gene. Germline V CDR1 and CDR2: SEHNR, FQNEAQ (reference sequence). The CDR3 is 13 residues long. The CDR3 DNA is TGTGCCAGCAGCGGACAGGGTGGCGATGGCTACACCTTC. Amino acids: CASSGQGGDGYTF.

This clone has just a few counts. The CDR3 protein is CAWRAKRGLSYEQYF. Written as DNA, the CDR3 is TGTGCCTGGAGGGCCAAGAGGGGGCTATCCTACGAGCAGTACTTC. The genes are TRBV30 and TRBJ2-7, with 7 bases identical to TRBD1. The CDR3 runs 15 residues. Looked up from germline, CDR1 is GTSNPN and CDR2 is SVGIG (reference sequence). Trimming took 3 bases from V and 1 from J; bases not matched to a gene: 9.

This clone was seen only a few times. The V gene is TRBV4-1, the J gene TRBJ2-5; 14 positions agree with TRBD2. V shed 1 base and J 1 base; nucleotides not matched to a gene: 5. This CDR3 spans 18 amino acids. Germline-derived CDR1 and CDR2 are MGHRA and YSYEKL. CDR3 in DNA: TGCGCCAGCAGCCAAGCGGGACTAGCGGGAGTCGGCCAAGAGACCCAGTACTTC. This translates into CASSQAGLAGVGQETQYF.

There are a few counts of this clone. This rearrangement joins TRBV4-1 to TRBJ2-6; D possibly corresponds to TRBD2 (5 bases). Per the germline V gene, CDR1 is MGHRA and CDR2 is YSYEKL. Trimming took off 0 bases at V and 4 bases at J, with 16 bases between the two ends. This CDR3 spans 18 amino acids. The CDR3 DNA sequence: TGCGCCAGCAGCCAAGATTCCCCCGGGGTGGAAGGGGCCAACGTCCTGACTTTC. Its protein is CASSQDSPGVEGANVLTF.

This clone was seen a few times. An end of the junction does not agree with germline; a read error may underlie this. This sequence joins TRBV14 and TRBJ2-1; possible D gene TRBD2, 6 bases. In germline, CDR1 is SGHDN, CDR2 FVKESK. CDR3 length: 13 amino acids. This chain's CDR3 is CASSHGSRDFRIF. The CDR3 coding sequence is TGTGCCAGCAGCCATGGATCCCGGGACTTCCGGATCTTC.

This rearrangement joins TRBV7-2 to TRBJ1-1; D not resolved. The germline V and J ends were trimmed by 3 bases and 4 bases, with 12 bases remaining between them. Germline V gene lookup returns CDR1 SGHTA and CDR2 FQGNSA. CDR3 length equals 14 residues. CDR3 region: CASSLELFGTEAFF. For the CDR3, the DNA is TGTGCCAGCAGCTTGGAGTTGTTTGGCACTGAAGCTTTCTTT.

The V and J genes are TRBV30 and TRBJ1-2; 9 positions agree with TRBD1. Germline V gene sequence: CDR1 GTSNPN, CDR2 SVGIG (reference sequence). V gave up 4 bases and J gave up 7 bases; unmatched junction bases: 7. The CDR3 has 13 amino acids. The CDR3 coding sequence is TGTGCCTGGACGACAGGGGGTAAAGGTGGCTACACCTTC. Translation gives CAWTTGGKGGYTF.

The J gene is TRBJ1-2, the V gene TRBV30; no clear D. CDR3 length: 14 amino acids. The germline V and J ends were trimmed by 0 bases and 3 bases, with 11 bases remaining between them. CDR1 GTSNPN and CDR2 SVGIG come from the germline V gene (reference sequence). CDR3 in DNA: TGTGCCTGGAGTGTTGGGTCAGACTACTATGGCTACACCTTC. Translated, it gives CAWSVGSDYYGYTF.

This clone was observed a handful of times. The J gene is TRBJ2-3, the V gene TRBV18; tentatively, D is TRBD1 (6 bases). V lost 3 bases and J 3 bases, leaving 7 bases between the germline ends. The CDR3 totals 13 residues. CDR1 and CDR2 (germline): KGHSH, LQKENI. The CDR3 is CASSPDRTDTQYF. The CDR3 nucleotides read TGTGCCAGCTCACCTGACAGGACAGATACGCAGTATTTT.

This clone has just a few counts. The chain is built from TRBV5-1 and TRBJ2-1; D is unresolved. V lost 3 bases and J 0 bases, leaving 7 bases between the germline ends. The germline CDR1 and CDR2 sequences are SGHRS and YFSETQ. CDR3 length equals 14 residues. The CDR3 bases are TGCGCCAGCAGCTACGAGGTCTCCTACAATGAGCAGTTCTTC. As protein: CASSYEVSYNEQFF. The full variable domain, with the rest looked up from reference TRBV5-1 and TRBJ2-1, is KAGVTQTPRYLIKTRGQQVTLSCSPISGHRSVSWYQQTPGQGLQFLFEYFSETQRNKGNFPGRFSGRQFSNSRSEMNVSTLELGDSALYLCASSYEVSYNEQFFGPGTRLTVL.

This clone has more than one count but fewer than ten. This rearrangement joins TRBV7-3 to TRBJ1-1, with D unresolved. Germline V gene data show CDR1 as SGHTA and CDR2 as FQGTGA. V lost 1 base, J lost 4 bases, and 19 bases lay in between. The CDR3 is 17 amino acids. CDR3 DNA: TGTGCCAGCAGCTTAAATAGCGGCGCACAAAGGGCCACTGAAGCTTTCTTT. Translated, it gives CASSLNSGAQRATEAFF.

This clone was seen a handful of times. The chain employs TRBV27 and TRBJ2-3; D is unclear. Germline CDR1 is MNHEY and CDR2 is SMNVEV (reference sequence). The V gene lost 4 bases and the J gene lost 5 bases, with 7 bases spanning the gap. The CDR3 has 12 residues. Written as DNA, the CDR3 is TGTGCCAGCAGTTCCCTACTAGATACGCAGTATTTT. Amino acid sequence: CASSSLLDTQYF.

This clone was counted between two and nine times. The V call is TRBV5-4, the J call TRBJ2-1; no clear D. The CDR3 spans 15 residues. Germline CDR1 SGHNT, CDR2 YYREEE (reference sequence). The V and J ends lost 0 bases and 2 bases respectively, with 9 bases between them. The CDR3 protein is CASSLEPSTYNEQFF. In DNA form, the CDR3 reads TGTGCCAGCAGCTTGGAACCTAGTACCTACAATGAGCAGTTCTTC.